The clone carrying this T cell receptor (beta chain) was seen ten or more times. Its antigen remains unknown. CDR3 length: 16 amino acids. The ends were cut back, 5 bases at V and 0 bases at J, with 11 bases in the middle. The sample originates from a study of read filtering for tumor transcriptome and immune sequencing. The wider study: By R-ISS, stages I, II and III held about 8, 15 and 7 patients. IR-seq gave about 3.5 to 10.27 million TCR reads per sample; RNA-seq gave roughly 80 to 1,300.

From roughly 400 ng of RNA, a library with molecular barcoded alpha/delta and beta/gamma adaptors was made. TCRdb fed the reads into MiXCR, producing one record per CDR3 protein. The sample shows tens of thousands of distinct CDR3 sequences, 13% to 15% of them seen only once. Sampling of bone marrow took place during active disease in every patient. Whole-study results and caveats: Without single-read clonotypes, shared clonotype proportions correlated more between IR-seq and RNA-seq.

J is TRBJ2-6 and V is TRBV12-3 or TRBV12-4; unclear D gene. Sample: a population of CD138-negative cells sorted from bone marrow. This TCR was recovered from a donor at least 40 years old with multiple myeloma. The CDR3 loop reads CASSPPSGSGANVLTF. CDR3 nucleotide sequence: TGTGCCAGCAGTCCCCCCAGTGGCTCTGGGGCCAACGTCCTGACTTTC.